This T cell receptor (beta chain) was captured in a study of tumor-infiltrating lymphocytes in primary liver carcinoma. This clonotype has just one count. Being one base from a much bigger clone, this may be a read error. Synthesis of TCR beta cDNA was carried out from 450 to 650 ng total RNA with a constant-region primer. Libraries of TCR beta came from three nested multiplex PCR rounds with slightly modified ARM-PCR. TRBV1-TRBV30 forward primers and a C-beta reverse primer were used in the first two PCR rounds, which each ran for approximately 10 cycles. TCRdb ran MiXCR on the multiplex PCR reads and lists one entry per CDR3 protein. The sample has 150,000 to 200,000 distinct CDR3 sequences, just under 85% seen once. CDR3 length: 14 amino acids. V lost 9 bases, J lost 10 bases, and 22 bases lay in between. Looked up from germline, CDR1 is SEHNR and CDR2 is FQNEAQ (reference sequence). Unsorted bulk tissue (about 18-32 mg) underwent RNA and DNA co-extraction.

The sample taken for sequencing was tumor tissue from primary liver carcinoma. The receptor was derived from a man aged 35 to 55 with primary liver carcinoma and hepatitis B virus infection. The V and J genes are TRBV7-9 and TRBJ1-5; TRBD1 might be the D (5 bases). This chain's CDR3 is CARSDTRDYNPQHF. CDR3 nucleotide sequence: TGTGCCAGAAGCGACACACGGGACTATAATCCCCAGCATTTT.